The rows below give T cell receptor beta chains drawn from one sample of a study of cytomegalovirus exposure and HLA in healthy donors. Assay: immunoSEQ multiplex PCR; the TCRdb copy retains only in-frame clones and omits some. The sample lists approximately 120,000 clones, 77% seen once, with 9.5% to 15% in the top ten. Sequenced sample: PBMCs. These receptor sequences come from a woman aged 40 to 50 in good health and CMV-seropositive. Both conserved end residues are part of each CDR3. The D gene is left open where the match is weak. Only part of the rows carry a size: once, few, many, or a class if the clone is expanded.

V: TRBV27; J: TRBJ2-7; size: -; D: -; DNA: TGTGCCAGCAGAGATAGATCGGGACATACCTACGAGCAGTACTTC; CDR3: CASRDRSGHTYEQYF
V: TRBV6-1; J: TRBJ1-2; size: -; D: -; DNA: TGTGCCAGCAGTGAAATTCCAGCTAACTATGGCTACACCTTC; CDR3: CASSEIPANYGYTF
V: TRBV5-4; J: TRBJ1-6; size: -; D: TRBD1; DNA: TGTGCCAGCAGCGAACGGACAGGGGCTAATTCACCCCTCCACTTT; CDR3: CASSERTGANSPLHF
V: TRBV6-1; J: TRBJ1-1; size: -; D: -; DNA: TGTGCCAGCAGTGACATCCTTAGCGCTTTCTTT; CDR3: CASSDILSAFF
V: TRBV4-1; J: TRBJ2-3; size: -; D: -; DNA: TGCGCCAGCAGCCAAGGAGGTGGCACGCAGTATTTT; CDR3: CASSQGGGTQYF
V: TRBV27; J: TRBJ2-2; size: -; D: -; DNA: TGTGCCAGCAGTTTGAGGGCCGGGGAGCTGTTTTTT; CDR3: CASSLRAGELFF
V: TRBV29-1; J: TRBJ2-7; size: -; D: TRBD2; DNA: TGCAGCGTTCTAGCGGGAGGTTCCTACGAGCAGTACTTC; CDR3: CSVLAGGSYEQYF
V: TRBV4-1; J: TRBJ1-2; size: -; D: -; DNA: TGCGCCAGCAGCCAAGGATTGGCCCGGGCTAACTATGGCTACACCTTC; CDR3: CASSQGLARANYGYTF
V: TRBV28; J: TRBJ2-7; size: few; D: TRBD1; DNA: TGTGCCAGCAGGTACCGGGACAGGACAGGCGAGCAGTACTTC; CDR3: CASRYRDRTGEQYF
V: TRBV9; J: TRBJ2-7; size: -; D: TRBD2; DNA: TGTGCCAGCAGCGTAGCACTAGCGCCGACCTACGAGCAGTACTTC; CDR3: CASSVALAPTYEQYF
V: TRBV6-1; J: TRBJ2-7; size: -; D: -; DNA: TGTGCCAGCAGTCAAACGAGCTCCTACGAGCAGTACTTC; CDR3: CASSQTSSYEQYF
V: TRBV29-1; J: TRBJ2-7; size: -; D: TRBD1; DNA: TGCAGCGTTTCCGACAGGGGAGGAGGCGAGCAGTACTTC; CDR3: CSVSDRGGGEQYF
V: TRBV28; J: TRBJ1-5; size: -; D: -; DNA: TGTGCCAGCAGTTTATGGTCAGGGATGAGCAATCAGCCCCAGCATTTT; CDR3: CASSLWSGMSNQPQHF
V: TRBV28; J: TRBJ2-5; size: -; D: -; DNA: TGTGCCAGCAGTTTCCCAGGGCAAGAGACCCAGTACTTC; CDR3: CASSFPGQETQYF
V: TRBV2; J: TRBJ2-1; size: -; D: -; DNA: TGTGCCAGCAGTGGTCTAGCCAATGAGCAGTTCTTC; CDR3: CASSGLANEQFF
V: TRBV7-8; J: TRBJ1-2; size: -; D: -; DNA: TGTGCCAGCAGCTTAGCGCGGGGGGCAGGCGGCTACACCTTC; CDR3: CASSLARGAGGYTF